The rows below give T cell receptor beta chains drawn from one sample of a study of T cell responses to AZD1222 COVID-19 vaccine. Data came from immunoSEQ multiplex PCR; TCRdb stores just in-frame clones and leaves some out. The sample consists of roughly 80,000 clones, 92% of them appearing once. Sample: peripheral blood, taken on day 0 of AZD1222 vaccination. The receptors shown here come from an adult in good health. The CDR3 runs from the conserved cysteine through the conserved F or W. A D gene is named only where the DNA matches it firmly. A clone size is listed for some rows: how often the clone was seen (once, few, many), or a class if it is expanded.

>NA|TRBJ1-4|TRBV28|NA
CASSLSDFTSEKLFF
TGTGCCAGCAGTTTATCTGACTTTACGAGTGAAAAACTGTTTTTT
>NA|TRBJ2-1|TRBV12-3/TRBV12-4|NA
CASSFEQRNEQFF
TGTGCCAGCAGTTTTGAACAAAGAAATGAGCAGTTCTTC
>once|TRBJ1-2|TRBV12-3/TRBV12-4|NA
CASSFGSRYGYTF
TGTGCCAGCAGTTTTGGCTCGCGCTATGGCTACACCTTC
>NA|TRBJ2-1|TRBV3-1/TRBV3-2|TRBD2
CASRGSGRFEQFF
TGTGCCAGCAGGGGTAGCGGGAGGTTTGAGCAGTTCTTC
>NA|TRBJ2-1|TRBV28|TRBD2
CASSLSGGLGTIHNEQFF
TGTGCCAGCAGTTTATCGGGGGGACTGGGGACTATACACAATGAGCAGTTCTTC
>NA|TRBJ2-3|TRBV9|NA
CASSIGSSTDTQYF
TGTGCCAGCAGCATAGGGTCTAGCACAGATACGCAGTATTTT
>NA|TRBJ2-1|TRBV4-1|TRBD2
CASSQGGLVTEQFF
TGCGCCAGCAGCCAAGGGGGACTAGTAACTGAGCAGTTCTTC
>NA|TRBJ1-4|TRBV6-5|NA
CASTADYREKLFF
TGTGCCTCGACTGCAGACTATCGTGAAAAACTGTTTTTT
>NA|TRBJ2-7|TRBV15|TRBD2
CATSRVIPSGRSYEQYF
TGTGCCACCAGCAGAGTAATCCCTAGCGGGAGGTCCTACGAGCAGTACTTC
>NA|TRBJ1-5|TRBV28|NA
CASSLMGAGNQPQHF
TGTGCCAGCAGTTTAATGGGGGCAGGGAATCAGCCCCAGCATTTT
>NA|TRBJ2-1|TRBV6-5|NA
CASSYLDRGGYNEQFF
TGTGCCAGCAGTTACCTAGACAGGGGAGGGTACAATGAGCAGTTCTTC
>NA|TRBJ1-6|TRBV3-1/TRBV3-2|NA
CASSPDPGAPLHF
TGTGCCAGCAGCCCGGATCCCGGGGCACCCCTCCACTTT
>NA|TRBJ1-2|TRBV4-3|TRBD1
CASSQGDRAYGYTF
TGCGCCAGCAGCCAAGGGGACAGGGCCTATGGCTACACCTTC
>NA|TRBJ2-1|TRBV11-3|NA
CASSLFGGANNEQFF
TGTGCCAGCAGCCTTTTCGGAGGGGCAAACAATGAGCAGTTCTTC
>few|TRBJ2-2|TRBV5-4|TRBD2
CASSLPGLAGTGELFF
TGTGCCAGCAGCCTGCCGGGACTAGCGGGAACCGGGGAGCTGTTTTTT
>once|TRBJ2-7|TRBV6-5|NA
CASSYSAQNEQYF
TGTGCCAGCAGTTACTCGGCTCAAAACGAGCAGTACTTC
>NA|TRBJ2-5|TRBV12-3/TRBV12-4|NA
CASRRRETQYF
TGTGCCAGCAGGCGCAGAGAGACCCAGTACTTC
>NA|TRBJ2-3|TRBV29-1|NA
CSGEDRSSTDTQYF
TGCAGCGGGGAGGACAGGTCTAGCACAGATACGCAGTATTTT
>NA|TRBJ2-5|TRBV5-1|TRBD2
CASSPGTRETQYF
TGCGCCAGCAGCCCCGGGACTAGAGAGACCCAGTACTTC
>NA|TRBJ2-2|TRBV5-4|TRBD2
CASGLAGRSTGELFF
TGTGCCAGCGGACTAGCGGGAAGGAGCACCGGGGAGCTGTTTTTT
>NA|TRBJ2-1|TRBV13|TRBD2
CASSHRTSGNEQFF
TGTGCCAGCAGCCACAGGACTAGCGGGAATGAGCAGTTCTTC
>NA|TRBJ2-5|TRBV10-1|TRBD1
CASSETLSPDRYEETQYF
TGCGCCAGCAGTGAGACACTATCCCCGGACAGGTATGAAGAGACCCAGTACTTC
>NA|TRBJ2-1|TRBV4-1|NA
CASSQDLPIFGDEQFF
TGCGCCAGCAGCCAAGATTTGCCGATATTCGGCGATGAGCAGTTCTTC
>NA|TRBJ2-7|TRBV5-1|TRBD1
CASSSGQGASSYEQYF
TGCGCCAGCAGCTCTGGACAGGGGGCGAGCTCCTACGAGCAGTACTTC